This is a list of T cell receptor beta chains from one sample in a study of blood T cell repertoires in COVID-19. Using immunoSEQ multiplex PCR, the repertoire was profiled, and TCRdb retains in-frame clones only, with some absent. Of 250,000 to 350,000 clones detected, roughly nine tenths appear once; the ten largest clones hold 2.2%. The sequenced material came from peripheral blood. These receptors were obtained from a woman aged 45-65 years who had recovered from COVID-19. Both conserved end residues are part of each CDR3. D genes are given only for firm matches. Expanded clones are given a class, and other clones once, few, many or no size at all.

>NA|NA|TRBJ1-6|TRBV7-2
TGTGCCAGCAGCAATTCCGCGGAGGGATCACCCCTCCACTTT
CASSNSAEGSPLHF
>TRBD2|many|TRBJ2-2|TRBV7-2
TGTGCCAGCAGCATCCTTAGCGGGAGGGCCACCGGGGAGCTGTTTTTT
CASSILSGRATGELFF
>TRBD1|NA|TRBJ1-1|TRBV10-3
TGTGCCATCAGGGGACAGGGAGGTAGTGAAGCTTTCTTT
CAIRGQGGSEAFF
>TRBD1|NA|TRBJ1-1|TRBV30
TGTGCCTGGAGTACAGGGGGGAACACTGAAGCTTTCTTT
CAWSTGGNTEAFF
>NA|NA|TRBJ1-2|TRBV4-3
TGCGCCAGCAGCTTTGACAGGACAGATGGCTACACCTTC
CASSFDRTDGYTF
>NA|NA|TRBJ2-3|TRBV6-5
TGTGCCAGCAGAGCCGGGATCAGCACAGATACGCAGTATTTT
CASRAGISTDTQYF
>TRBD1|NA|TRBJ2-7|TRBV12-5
TGTGCTAGTGCTCGGACAGGGGGCTCCTACGAGCAGTACTTC
CASARTGGSYEQYF
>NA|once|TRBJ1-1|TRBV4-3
TGCGCCAGCAGCCAAGACCCGGCGGGGCGAGCTTTCTTT
CASSQDPAGRAFF
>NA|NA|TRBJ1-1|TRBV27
TGTGCCAGCAGTATTGCGGGAGTGAACACTGAAGCTTTCTTT
CASSIAGVNTEAFF
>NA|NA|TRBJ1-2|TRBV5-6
TGTGCCAGCAGCCCCCCCCGGACGGACTACTATGGCTACACCTTC
CASSPPRTDYYGYTF
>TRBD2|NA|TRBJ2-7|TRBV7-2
TGTGCCAGCAGCCCTGGGGGGGTAATGGACGAGCAGTACTTC
CASSPGGVMDEQYF
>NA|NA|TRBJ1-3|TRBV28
TGTGCCAGCAGTACACCTTTCTCTGGAAACACCATATATTTT
CASSTPFSGNTIYF
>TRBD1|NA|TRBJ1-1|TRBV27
TGTGCCAGCAGTCTAAAGACAGGGTACACTGAAGCTTTCTTT
CASSLKTGYTEAFF
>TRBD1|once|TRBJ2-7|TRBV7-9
TGTGCCAGCAGCTCCCCGGACAGGGGGCAGTACGAGCAGTACTTC
CASSSPDRGQYEQYF
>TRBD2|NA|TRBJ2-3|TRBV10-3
TGTGCCATCAGTCCGACTAGCGGGGGAGATACGCAGTATTTT
CAISPTSGGDTQYF
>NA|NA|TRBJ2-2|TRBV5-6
TGTGCCAGCAGCTTCTTCGGGGTGGCCACCGGGGAGCTGTTTTTT
CASSFFGVATGELFF
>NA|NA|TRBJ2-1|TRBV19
TGTGCCAGTCGGGAGACCGATACCTACAATGAGCAGTTCTTC
CASRETDTYNEQFF
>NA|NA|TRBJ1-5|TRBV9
TGTGCCAGCAGCTCATCAGGTAATAGCAATCAGCCCCAGCATTTT
CASSSSGNSNQPQHF
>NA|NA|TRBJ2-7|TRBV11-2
TGTGCCAGCAGCTTAGACTATTCCGAGCAGTACTTC
CASSLDYSEQYF
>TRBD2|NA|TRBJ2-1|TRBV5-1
TGCGCCAGCAGCCTATCGGGAGGGGGTATCGATGAGCAGTTCTTC
CASSLSGGGIDEQFF
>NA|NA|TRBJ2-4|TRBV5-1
TGCGCCAGCAGCCCGGTTCCAAACATTCAGTACTTC
CASSPVPNIQYF
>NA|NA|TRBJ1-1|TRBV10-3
TGTGCCATCAGACAAATCATGAACACTGAAGCTTTCTTT
CAIRQIMNTEAFF
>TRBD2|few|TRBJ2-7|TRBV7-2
TGTGCCAGCAGCCCGGGCGGGAGTGGCTACGAGCAGTACTTC
CASSPGGSGYEQYF
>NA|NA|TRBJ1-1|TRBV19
TGTGCCAGTAAGACCTCCCAGGGTAGTAGGTACACTGAAGCTTTCTTT
CASKTSQGSRYTEAFF
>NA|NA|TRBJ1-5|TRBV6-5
TGTGCCAGCAGCGCGGGACGCCGGAATCAGCCCCAGCATTTT
CASSAGRRNQPQHF
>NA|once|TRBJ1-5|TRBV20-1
TGCAGTGCTAGTTACAGAAATCAGCCCCAGCATTTT
CSASYRNQPQHF
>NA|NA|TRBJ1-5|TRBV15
TGTGCCACCAGCCGCGGGGTGTATCCCCAGCATTTT
CATSRGVYPQHF
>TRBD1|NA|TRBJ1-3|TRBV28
TGTGCCAGCAGTTTCCCAGGGGGGTCTGGAAACACCATATATTTT
CASSFPGGSGNTIYF
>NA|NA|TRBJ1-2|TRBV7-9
TGTGCCAGCAAAGAACTAGCTAACTATGGCTACACCTTC
CASKELANYGYTF
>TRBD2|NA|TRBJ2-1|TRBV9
TGTGCCAGCAGCGGGACTAGCGGGAGGGCTGTGCAGTTCTTC
CASSGTSGRAVQFF
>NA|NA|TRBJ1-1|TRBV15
TGTGCCACCAGCAGAGACAGGGGCATTTACACTGAAGCTTTCTTT
CATSRDRGIYTEAFF
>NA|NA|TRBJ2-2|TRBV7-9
TGTGCCAGCAGTCCTTGGCCTAACACCGGGGAGCTGTTTTTT
CASSPWPNTGELFF
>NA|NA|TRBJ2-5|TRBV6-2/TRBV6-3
TGTGCCAGCAGTTACTACGACAGTCAAGAGACCCAGTACTTC
CASSYYDSQETQYF
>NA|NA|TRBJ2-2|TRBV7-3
TGTGCCAGCAGCTCCGACAGGAACACCGGGGAGCTGTTTTTT
CASSSDRNTGELFF
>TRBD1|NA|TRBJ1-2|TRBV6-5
TGTGCCAGCAGTTCGGGACAGGGGGCACGGGGCTACACCTTC
CASSSGQGARGYTF
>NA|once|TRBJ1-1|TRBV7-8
TGTGCCAGCAGCTTAGCTTTCGCAGTGTGGGGGGGAACTGAAGCTTTCTTT
CASSLAFAVWGGTEAFF
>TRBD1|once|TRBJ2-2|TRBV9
TGTGCCAGCAGCGCTGGACAGGGTCCCGGGGAGCTGTTTTTT
CASSAGQGPGELFF
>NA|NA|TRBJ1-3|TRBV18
TGTGCCAGCTCAGTGCCGGGGGGTACCTTTGGAAACACCATATATTTT
CASSVPGGTFGNTIYF
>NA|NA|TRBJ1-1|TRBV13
TGTGCCAGCAGCCAAGGGGGCACTGAAGCTTTCTTT
CASSQGGTEAFF
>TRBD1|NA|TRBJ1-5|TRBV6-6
TGTGCCAGCAGTCTAGGACAGGCGCTAACTAGACAGCCCCAGCATTTT
CASSLGQALTRQPQHF
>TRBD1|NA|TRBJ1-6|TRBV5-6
TGTGCCAGCAGCCTGATGACAGGGGCCAACAATTCACCCCTCCACTTT
CASSLMTGANNSPLHF
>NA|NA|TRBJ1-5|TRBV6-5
TGTGCCAGCAGTTTTGACAGTTATAGCAATCAGCCCCAGCATTTT
CASSFDSYSNQPQHF
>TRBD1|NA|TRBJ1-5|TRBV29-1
TGCAGCGTTGCTCAGGGGGTCACTCAGCCCCAGCATTTT
CSVAQGVTQPQHF
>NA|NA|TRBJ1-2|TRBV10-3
TGTGCCATCAGTGACCCCGGTCGTTATGGCTACACCTTC
CAISDPGRYGYTF
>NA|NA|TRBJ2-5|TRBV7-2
TGTGCCAGCAGCTCATATCACGGGGAGACCCAGTACTTC
CASSSYHGETQYF
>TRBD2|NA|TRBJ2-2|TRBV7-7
TGTGCTAGCAGCCCGGGACTAGCGGGAGGCACCGGGGAGCTGTTTTTT
CASSPGLAGGTGELFF
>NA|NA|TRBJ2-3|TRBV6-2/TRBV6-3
TGTGCCAGCAGTTTTTCCGGGGGGACAAATACGCAGTATTTT
CASSFSGGTNTQYF
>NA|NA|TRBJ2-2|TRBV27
TGTGCCAGCAGTTTGGGGAGGAGCCGGGAGCTGTTTTTT
CASSLGRSRELFF